Presented here are 14 T cell receptor beta chains from one specimen sequenced in a study of blood T cells in healthy people across ages. Then a second PCR, running roughly 7 to 11 cycles, was carried out with a sample-barcoded 5' primer and a J-beta primer mix. From the 5' RACE reads, TCRdb called clonotypes with MiXCR, one entry per CDR3 protein. This sample has about 1.4 million distinct CDR3 sequences, with almost 60% found just once. The sequenced sample was blood. These receptors came from a man aged 18 to 29 in good health.

V is TRBV27 and J is TRBJ1-4, with TRBD1 matching over 11 bases. With 5 bases clipped from V and 11 bases from J, the junction kept 10 bases outside the gene matches. In germline, CDR1 is MNHEY, CDR2 SMNVEV (reference sequence). This CDR3 has 15 amino acids. DNA for the CDR3: TGTGCCAGCAGTCCGTCGGGACAGGGGGGATGGAAACTGTTTTTT. Its protein product is CASSPSGQGGWKLFF.

The chain couples TRBV4-2 to TRBJ1-1, with 10 bases fitting TRBD1. CDR1 LGHNA and CDR2 YNFKEQ come from the germline V gene. J gave up 5 bases and V 0 bases, and 12 bases lay outside the gene matches. The CDR3 runs to 18 residues. This CDR3 is CASSQDSRQGALGTEAFF. The CDR3 DNA is TGTGCCAGCAGCCAAGATTCTCGACAGGGGGCTTTGGGAACTGAAGCTTTCTTT.

This clonotype has just a few counts. The genes are TRBV29-1 and TRBJ1-1; possible D gene TRBD1, 5 bases. Between the trimmed V and J ends, which lost 0 bases and 3 bases, there was a span of 8 bases. The CDR3 contains 13 residues. The germline V gene has CDR1 SQVTM and CDR2 ANQGSEA. As DNA, the CDR3 is TGCAGCGTTGAAGACAGGGCCGACACTGAAGCTTTCTTT. It encodes CSVEDRADTEAFF. Looking up the rest from reference TRBV29-1 and TRBJ1-1 gives the full variable domain: SAVISQKPSRDICQRGTSLTIQCQVDSQVTMMFWYRQQPGQSLTLIATANQGSEATYESGFVIDKFPISRPNLTFSTLTVSNMSPEDSSIYLCSVEDRADTEAFFGQGTRLTVV.

V and J are TRBV7-2 and TRBJ2-3, with D possibly called TRBD1 or TRBD2 (6 bases each). Trimming removed 0 bases at V and 8 bases at J, with 12 bases between. Germline V gene lookup returns CDR1 SGHTA and CDR2 FQGNSA. This CDR3 has 14 residues. For the CDR3, the DNA is TGTGCCAGCAGCTTAGCGGGGGGCCGGGTTACGCAGTATTTT. Amino acid sequence: CASSLAGGRVTQYF.

This chain uses TRBV7-2 with TRBJ1-2; D is unclear. CDR1 and CDR2 from the germline V gene are SGHTA and FQGNSA. V lost 5 bases and J lost 8, with 21 bases in between. The CDR3 has 15 residues. The CDR3 DNA is TGTGCCAGCAGCCGAACTCCTTGGCGGGCTGAGGGCTACACCTTC. It codes for CASSRTPWRAEGYTF.

The chain joins TRBV21-1 to TRBJ2-5; TRBD2 was called by the table and not checked on the DNA. TRBV21-1 is designated a pseudogene. This CDR3 is 14 amino acids long. The CDR3 is CASPLALEGETQYF. In nucleotides, the CDR3 is TGTGCCAGCCCCCTAGCGTTGGAGGGAGAGACCCAGTACTTC.

This chain joins TRBV18 and TRBJ1-5; 7 positions agree with TRBD1. The CDR3 contains 16 residues. Germline V gene sequence: CDR1 KGHSH, CDR2 LQKENI. V lost 4 bases, J lost 3 bases, and 9 bases stayed unmatched. The CDR3 nucleotides read TGTGCCAGCTCACGGGAAGCCGGGACAGACAATCAGCCCCAGCATTTT. This translates into CASSREAGTDNQPQHF.

The chain recombines TRBV6-6 with TRBJ1-5, with D unresolved. Germline loops: CDR1 MNHNY, CDR2 SVGAGI (reference sequence). This CDR3 is built from 12 residues. The ends were cut back, 7 bases at V and 5 bases at J, with 9 bases in the middle. DNA of the CDR3: TGTGCCAGCACCCTAGACTATCAGCCCCAGCATTTT. This translates into CASTLDYQPQHF.

The CDR3 region has the DNA TGTGCCAGCTCAACCCAGGGGGTATCTGGGGCCAACGTCCTGACTTTC. It translates to CASSTQGVSGANVLTF. The rearrangement uses TRBV18 and TRBJ2-6; 7 bases are shared with TRBD1. The trim removed 5 bases at V and 1 base at J, leaving 5 bases unmatched. Germline assignment: CDR1 KGHSH and CDR2 LQKENI. The CDR3 is 16 amino acids.

In this sample, this clonotype turned up a few times. A junction end diverges from the germline sequence, so it may reflect a read error. V is TRBV4-1 and J is TRBJ2-3; 8 bases agree with TRBD1. In germline, CDR1 is MGHRA, CDR2 YSYEKL. This CDR3 comprises 15 residues. The CDR3: CASSQGTGGTDTQYF. The CDR3 DNA follows: TGTGCCAGCAGCCAAGGCACAGGGGGAACAGATACGCAGTATTTT.

The chain combines TRBV7-2 with TRBJ2-5; 10 bases match TRBD2. V trimming: 5 bases; J trimming: 1 base; junction bases outside the gene matches: 7. CDR1 is SGHTA, CDR2 FQGNSA, per germline. This CDR3 spans 16 amino acids. CDR3 nucleotides: TGTGCCAGCAGCCAAAGCGGGGGGGTTTTCCAAGAGACCCAGTACTTC. As protein: CASSQSGGVFQETQYF.

The chain has TRBV4-1 and TRBJ2-7, with D perhaps being TRBD1 or TRBD2 (6 bases each). Trimming removed 8 bases from V and 0 bases from J, with 11 bases in between. Germline values: CDR1 MGHRA, CDR2 YSYEKL. The CDR3 is 13 amino acids. In nucleotides, the CDR3 is TGCGCCAGCGGAGGGGGGCCCTCCTACGAGCAGTACTTC. Translation: CASGGGPSYEQYF.

The chain combines TRBV6-5 with TRBJ1-2; the match to TRBD1 covers 8 bases. The CDR3 totals 16 residues. Germline CDR1 is MNHEY and CDR2 is SVGAGI. V shed 6 bases, J shed 2 bases, and the junction held 11 bases outside the gene matches. CDR3 coding DNA: TGTGCCAGCAGATCCGACAGGGGCAGGGGGAACTATGGCTACACCTTC. Its translation: CASRSDRGRGNYGYTF.

V gene TRBV7-9 combines with J gene TRBJ2-1; D unclear. Trimming took 5 bases from V and 7 from J, leaving 9 bases between them. Germline V lookup: CDR1 SEHNR, CDR2 FQNEAQ (reference sequence). This CDR3 has 12 amino acids. DNA for the CDR3: TGTGCCAGCAGCATCAAGGTAAATGAGCAGTTCTTC. Protein: CASSIKVNEQFF.